The clone carrying this T cell receptor (beta chain) was seen a few times. This CDR3 spans 13 amino acids. V was pared by 7 bases and J by 6 bases, with 8 bases of the junction left unmatched. TCRdb reanalysed the PCR reads using MiXCR and keeps one entry per CDR3 protein. The sample lists 8,500 to 11,000 distinct CDR3 sequences; roughly a quarter were seen once. The data are from a study of immune characterization of retroperitoneal liposarcoma. The TCR comes from a female donor with retroperitoneal liposarcoma. The J gene is TRBJ2-7, the V gene TRBV12-3 or TRBV12-4; 8 positions match TRBD1. Sequenced input: tumor tissue. The CDR3 nucleotides are TGTGCCAGCACTCACGTGGACAGGGTCGAGCAGTACTTC. It specifies CASTHVDRVEQYF.